These T cell receptor beta chains were read from a single sample in a study of blood T cells in healthy people across ages. TCRdb analysed the 5' RACE reads with MiXCR anew, one entry per CDR3 protein. Here the sample spans about 1.5 million distinct CDR3 sequences, roughly two fifths being singletons. Sample: blood. The receptors were gathered from a woman under 30 in good health. Each CDR3 is given with its conserved first and last residue. The D gene is left open where the match is weak. Clone size is shown for a subset of rows, as once, few, many or a class of expanded clone.

clone_size	j_call	v_call	d_call	cdr3_nt	cdr3_aa
few	TRBJ1-1	TRBV4-3	-	TGCGCCAGCAGCCAAGTGGGGGGGGCAGCTTTCTTT	CASSQVGGAAFF
-	TRBJ2-7	TRBV2	-	TGTGCCAGCAACACGGACTACGAGCAGTACTTC	CASNTDYEQYF
-	TRBJ1-1	TRBV29-1	-	TGCAGCGTTGGGCAGGGCTGGGGTATGAACACTGAAGCTTTCTTT	CSVGQGWGMNTEAFF
-	TRBJ2-1	TRBV20-1	TRBD2	TGCAGTGCTAACCGGGGGGTTATTGAGCAGTTCTTC	CSANRGVIEQFF
-	TRBJ2-1	TRBV6-2/TRBV6-3	TRBD2	TGTGCCAGCAGTTTATATACTAGCGGGGGGCTGAATGAGCAGTTCTTC	CASSLYTSGGLNEQFF
-	TRBJ1-2	TRBV20-1	-	TGCAGTGCTTACATCAGGGTTCAGCCGAGTTATGGCTACACCTTC	CSAYIRVQPSYGYTF
-	TRBJ2-1	TRBV4-3	TRBD2	TGCGCCAGCAGCCAAGAAGGGGCCCTAGCGGGGTCTTGGAATGAGCAGTTCTTC	CASSQEGALAGSWNEQFF
once	TRBJ2-7	TRBV20-1	TRBD2	TGCAGTGCTAGTTCGAGCGGGAGTTTCTGCGAGCAGTACTTC	CSASSSGSFCEQYF
-	TRBJ2-3	TRBV7-2	TRBD2	TGTGCCAGCAGCTTAGATGTTAGCGGGGGGCGGCTGGGTGAGACGCAGTATTTT	CASSLDVSGGRLGETQYF
many	TRBJ2-1	TRBV6-5	-	TGTGCCAGCAGTTACTCGACCGGTGAGCAGTTCTTC	CASSYSTGEQFF
-	TRBJ2-3	TRBV20-1	TRBD1	TGCAGTGCTAGTGCCCGACAGGGAGCAGATACGCAGTATTTT	CSASARQGADTQYF
-	TRBJ1-4	TRBV6-5	-	TGTGCCAGCAGTTCTTATAGCGCAACTAATGAAAAACTGTTTTTT	CASSSYSATNEKLFF
-	TRBJ2-2	TRBV27	-	TGTGCCAGCAGTGCACAAACGGTCGGGGAGCTGTTTTTT	CASSAQTVGELFF
-	TRBJ2-3	TRBV9	TRBD2	TGTGCCAGCAGCGTACGACTAGCGGACACAGATACGCAGTATTTT	CASSVRLADTDTQYF
-	TRBJ2-1	TRBV4-1	TRBD1	TGCGCCAGCAGCCAAGTCCCGGACAGGGAGTCTTATGAGCAGTTCTTC	CASSQVPDRESYEQFF
few	TRBJ1-1	TRBV12-5	TRBD1	TGTGCTAGTGCCCAAGGGACAGTCTCTGAAGCTTTCTTT	CASAQGTVSEAFF
-	TRBJ2-6	TRBV28	-	TGTGCCAGCAGTCGGGCCGCGGAAGGGGCCAACGTCCTGACTTTC	CASSRAAEGANVLTF
-	TRBJ2-7	TRBV24-1	TRBD2	TGTGCCACCAGTGTCACTAGCGGGAGCAGCTCCCACAATGAGCAGTACTTC	CATSVTSGSSSHNEQYF
-	TRBJ2-1	TRBV7-2	-	TGTGCCAGCAGCCGCCAAGCCACCATAGTCGGCGCTTATGAGCAGTTCTTC	CASSRQATIVGAYEQFF
many	TRBJ1-1	TRBV9	TRBD1	TGTGCCAGCAGTGTACAGGGGTCCACTGAAGCTTTCTTT	CASSVQGSTEAFF
-	TRBJ2-7	TRBV7-9	-	TGTGCCAGCAGCCTAAGACAGACCTCCTACGAGCAGTACTTC	CASSLRQTSYEQYF
-	TRBJ1-2	TRBV11-2	-	TGTGCCAGCAGCGGGAGGAGTTTCATTGACTACACCTTC	CASSGRSFIDYTF
-	TRBJ2-7	TRBV4-3	TRBD1	TGCGCCAGCAGCCAAATACAGGGGGCCTACGAGCAGTACTTC	CASSQIQGAYEQYF
few	TRBJ2-2	TRBV30	-	TGTGCCTGGCTAGAGGGGCTGCGTACCGGGGAGCTGTTTTTT	CAWLEGLRTGELFF
once	TRBJ2-5	TRBV14	TRBD1	TGTGCCAGCAGCCAAGGCCCTTTGGACAGGGGGCTCGTCAATGAGCAGTACTTC	CASSQGPLDRGLVNEQYF
-	TRBJ2-3	TRBV7-2	-	TGTGCCAGCAGGTCTGGGTTTCTGGTACGAACAGATACGCAGTATTTT	CASRSGFLVRTDTQYF
few	TRBJ2-5	TRBV15	-	TGTGCCACCAGCAGAGCAGGTACCCGCTGGGACCAGTACTTC	CATSRAGTRWDQYF
few	TRBJ1-2	TRBV29-1	-	TGCAGCGTTGAAGATTCGGGGGGCGCGTCTGGCTACACCTTC	CSVEDSGGASGYTF
few	TRBJ1-2	TRBV12-3/TRBV12-4	TRBD1	TGTGCCAGCAGTAGGACAGGGGCGCTCTATGGCTACACCTTC	CASSRTGALYGYTF
-	TRBJ2-3	TRBV6-1	-	TGTGCCAGCAGTGAAGCGCTTATCCGGTCGGATACGCAGTATTTT	CASSEALIRSDTQYF
few	TRBJ2-7	TRBV28	-	TGTGCCAGCAGTTTTAGTGGCGAGTCCTACGAGCAGTACTTC	CASSFSGESYEQYF
few	TRBJ1-2	TRBV29-1	-	TGCAGCGTTGGTGGAGGGGAAAGTAACTATGGCTACACCTTC	CSVGGGESNYGYTF
few	TRBJ1-1	TRBV14	-	TGTGCCAGCAGCCAGGCAGGGATAACAGCTTTCTTT	CASSQAGITAFF
few	TRBJ2-1	TRBV7-8	-	TGTGCCAGCAGCCTCCGAGAGGGCAACTACAATGAGCAGTTCTTC	CASSLREGNYNEQFF
many	TRBJ2-7	TRBV10-3	-	TGTGCCATCAGTGGACAGACTGGAATGAGCTCCTACGAGCAGTACTTC	CAISGQTGMSSYEQYF
-	TRBJ1-6	TRBV12-3/TRBV12-4	TRBD1	TGTGCCAGCAGTTTCTCAGGGACAGGCTATAATTCACCCCTCCACTTT	CASSFSGTGYNSPLHF
-	TRBJ2-3	TRBV20-1	-	TGCAGTGCCTTAGCGCGGTCCTTAAGCACAGATACGCAGTATTTT	CSALARSLSTDTQYF
-	TRBJ1-2	TRBV27	-	TGTGCCAGCAGTTTACAGGGAAATCCTAACTATGGCTACACCTTC	CASSLQGNPNYGYTF
-	TRBJ1-2	TRBV6-6	-	TGTGCCAGCAGCCACGAAACAGGAGCCGGTGGCTACACCTTC	CASSHETGAGGYTF
few	TRBJ1-4	TRBV20-1	TRBD1	TGCAGTGCCCAGGGGGATCGGGAAAAACTGTTTTTT	CSAQGDREKLFF
-	TRBJ2-7	TRBV12-3/TRBV12-4	-	TGTGCCAGCAGAAAAATGGGGCTCGAGCAGTACTTC	CASRKMGLEQYF
-	TRBJ2-1	TRBV9	TRBD2	TGTGCCAGCAGCCCCCCCGGGACTAGCGCTAATGAGCAGTTCTTC	CASSPPGTSANEQFF
-	TRBJ2-3	TRBV6-5	TRBD1	TGTGCCAGCACCGTGCAGGGGGCCACAGATACGCAGTATTTT	CASTVQGATDTQYF
few	TRBJ1-5	TRBV7-9	-	TGTGCCAGCAGTCGTGGTGACAGGCTGAATCAGCCCCAGCATTTT	CASSRGDRLNQPQHF
-	TRBJ1-4	TRBV6-6	-	TGTGCCAACAGTCCGTCCTATGAAAAACTGTTTTTT	CANSPSYEKLFF
-	TRBJ2-1	TRBV5-1	-	TGCGCCAGCAGCTTGCAGACTAGCAATGAGCAGTTCTTC	CASSLQTSNEQFF
-	TRBJ1-2	TRBV12-3/TRBV12-4	-	TGTGCCAGCACTAATCCGGACAGCCCCTATGGCTACACCTTC	CASTNPDSPYGYTF
few	TRBJ2-1	TRBV2	TRBD2	TGTGCCAGCAGCGAGGGGACTAGCGGGACTTACAATGAGCAGTTCTTC	CASSEGTSGTYNEQFF
-	TRBJ2-7	TRBV5-5	-	TGTGCCAGCAGCTTTGGGGCGGGCTACTACGAGCAGTACTTC	CASSFGAGYYEQYF
-	TRBJ2-1	TRBV4-1	-	TGCGCCAGCAGCCCCCGGGGGGCTGGGGACTACAATGAGCAGTTCTTC	CASSPRGAGDYNEQFF
-	TRBJ2-5	TRBV20-1	-	TGCAGTGCCATAAAGCACCGGTACCAAGAGACCCAGTACTTC	CSAIKHRYQETQYF
few	TRBJ1-2	TRBV20-1	TRBD1	TGCAGTGCACGGCGCGACAGGGGTAGTTATGGCTACACCTTC	CSARRDRGSYGYTF
few	TRBJ2-1	TRBV21-1	-	TGTGCCAGCAGCAATTTATTAGAGGATCCCTACAATGAGCAGTTCTTC	CASSNLLEDPYNEQFF
-	TRBJ2-4	TRBV2	-	TGTGCCAGCAGTGAAGGGTCCAACCCTCGGGTGTACTTC	CASSEGSNPRVYF
-	TRBJ2-1	TRBV15	TRBD2	TGTGCCACCAGCCAGCCGGGACTAGCGACAAATGAGCAGTTCTTC	CATSQPGLATNEQFF
-	TRBJ2-5	TRBV5-1	TRBD1	TGCGCCAGCAGCGGAAAGACAGGGCCCCAAGAGACCCAGTACTTC	CASSGKTGPQETQYF
-	TRBJ2-7	TRBV30	-	TGTGCCTGGAGTTCCCCAGCTTACGAGCAGTACTTC	CAWSSPAYEQYF
few	TRBJ2-7	TRBV6-5	TRBD1	TGTGCCAGCAGCAATCTCGACAGGGCAGCCCTCGAGCAGTACTTC	CASSNLDRAALEQYF
-	TRBJ1-5	TRBV7-2	TRBD1	TGTGCCAGCAGCTTAATCCGGGACAGAGGTAGGAGCAATCAGCCCCAGCATTTT	CASSLIRDRGRSNQPQHF
-	TRBJ2-3	TRBV5-1	-	TGCGCCAGCAGCTTCCTTCCTTCGGATACGCAGTATTTT	CASSFLPSDTQYF